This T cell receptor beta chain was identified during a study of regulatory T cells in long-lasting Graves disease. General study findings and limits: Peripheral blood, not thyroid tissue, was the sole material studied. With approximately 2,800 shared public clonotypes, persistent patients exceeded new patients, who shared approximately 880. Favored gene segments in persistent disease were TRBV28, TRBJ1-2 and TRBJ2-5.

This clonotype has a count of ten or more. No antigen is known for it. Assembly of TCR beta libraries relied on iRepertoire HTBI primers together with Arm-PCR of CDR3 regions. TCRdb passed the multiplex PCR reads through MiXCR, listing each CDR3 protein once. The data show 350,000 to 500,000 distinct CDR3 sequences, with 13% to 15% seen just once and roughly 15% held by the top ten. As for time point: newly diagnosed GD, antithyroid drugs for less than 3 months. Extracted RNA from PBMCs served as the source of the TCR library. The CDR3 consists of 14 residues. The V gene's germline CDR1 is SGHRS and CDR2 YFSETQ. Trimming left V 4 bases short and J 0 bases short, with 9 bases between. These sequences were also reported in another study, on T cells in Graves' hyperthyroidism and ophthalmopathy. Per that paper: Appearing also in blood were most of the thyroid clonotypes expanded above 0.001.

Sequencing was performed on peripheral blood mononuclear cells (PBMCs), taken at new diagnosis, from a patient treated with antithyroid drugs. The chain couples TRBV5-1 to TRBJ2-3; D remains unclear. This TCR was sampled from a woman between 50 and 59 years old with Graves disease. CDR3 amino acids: CASSPSTSTDTQYF. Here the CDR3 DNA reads TGCGCCAGCAGCCCATCGACTAGCACAGATACGCAGTATTTT. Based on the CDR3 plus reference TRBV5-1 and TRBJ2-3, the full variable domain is KAGVTQTPRYLIKTRGQQVTLSCSPISGHRSVSWYQQTPGQGLQFLFEYFSETQRNKGNFPGRFSGRQFSNSRSEMNVSTLELGDSALYLCASSPSTSTDTQYFGPGTRLTVL.